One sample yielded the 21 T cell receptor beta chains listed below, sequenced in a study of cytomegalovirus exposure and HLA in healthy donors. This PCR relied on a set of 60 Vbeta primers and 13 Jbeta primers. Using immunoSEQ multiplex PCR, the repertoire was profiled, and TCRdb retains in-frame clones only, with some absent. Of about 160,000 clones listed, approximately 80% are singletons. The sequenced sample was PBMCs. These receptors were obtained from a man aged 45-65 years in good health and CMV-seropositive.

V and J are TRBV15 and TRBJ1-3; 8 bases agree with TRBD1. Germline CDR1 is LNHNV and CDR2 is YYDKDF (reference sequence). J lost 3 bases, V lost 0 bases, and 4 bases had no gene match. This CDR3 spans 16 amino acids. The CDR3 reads CATSRDRTGYGNTIYF. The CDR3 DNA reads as TGTGCCACCAGCAGAGATCGGACAGGGTATGGAAACACCATATATTTT. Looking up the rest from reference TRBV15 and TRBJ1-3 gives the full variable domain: DAMVIQNPRYQVTQFGKPVTLSCSQTLNHNVMYWYQQKSSQAPKLLFHYYDKDFNNEADTPDNFQSRRPNTSFCFLDIRSPGLGDTAMYLCATSRDRTGYGNTIYFGEGSWLTVV.

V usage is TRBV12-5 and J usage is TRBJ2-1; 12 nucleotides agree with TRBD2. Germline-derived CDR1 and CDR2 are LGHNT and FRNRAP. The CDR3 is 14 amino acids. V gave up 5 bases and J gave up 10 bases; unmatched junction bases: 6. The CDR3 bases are TGTGCTAGTGGTCGACTAGCGGGGGTCGGGGAGCAGTTCTTC. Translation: CASGRLAGVGEQFF.

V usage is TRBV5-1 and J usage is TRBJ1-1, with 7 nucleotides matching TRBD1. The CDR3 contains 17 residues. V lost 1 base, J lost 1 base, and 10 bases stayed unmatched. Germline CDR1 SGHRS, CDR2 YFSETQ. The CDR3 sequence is CASSLWPTGAQNTEAFF. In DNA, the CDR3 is TGCGCCAGCAGCTTGTGGCCCACAGGGGCACAGAACACTGAAGCTTTCTTT.

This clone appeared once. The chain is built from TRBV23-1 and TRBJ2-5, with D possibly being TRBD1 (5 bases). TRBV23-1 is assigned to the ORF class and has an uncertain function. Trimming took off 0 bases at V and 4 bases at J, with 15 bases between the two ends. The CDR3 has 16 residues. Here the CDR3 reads CASSQSSGWGAETQYF. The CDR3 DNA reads TGCGCCAGCAGTCAATCGTCAGGGTGGGGTGCAGAGACCCAGTACTTC.

The CDR3 sequence is CASSQEGGAAAYEQYF. CDR3 bases: TGCGCCAGCAGCCAAGAAGGAGGGGCAGCTGCCTACGAGCAGTACTTC. The chain couples TRBV4-1 to TRBJ2-7, with D perhaps matching TRBD2 (6 bases). The CDR3 has 16 residues. The germline CDR1 and CDR2 sequences are MGHRA and YSYEKL. V lost 0 bases, J lost 2 bases, and 14 bases lay in between.

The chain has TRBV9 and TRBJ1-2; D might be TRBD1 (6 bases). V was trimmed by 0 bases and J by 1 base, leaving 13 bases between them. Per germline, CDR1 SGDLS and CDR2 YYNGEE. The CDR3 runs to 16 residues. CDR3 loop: CASSVGAGGRNYGYTF. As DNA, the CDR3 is TGTGCCAGCAGCGTAGGGGCCGGGGGGCGTAACTATGGCTACACCTTC.

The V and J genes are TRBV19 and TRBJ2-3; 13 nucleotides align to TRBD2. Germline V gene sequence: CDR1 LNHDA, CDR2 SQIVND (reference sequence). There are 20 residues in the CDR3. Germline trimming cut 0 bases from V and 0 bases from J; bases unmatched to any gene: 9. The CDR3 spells CASSIETSGGDLASTDTQYF. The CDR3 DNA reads TGTGCCAGTAGTATAGAAACTAGCGGGGGGGATCTCGCTAGCACAGATACGCAGTATTTT.

The CDR3: CASSLGTGSEAFF. CDR3 DNA: TGTGCCAGCAGCTTAGGGACAGGGTCTGAAGCTTTCTTT. The gene calls are TRBV7-9 and TRBJ1-1; TRBD1 matches 8 bases. The germline CDR1 and CDR2 sequences are SEHNR and FQNEAQ (reference sequence). Trimming removed 1 base from V and 6 bases from J; junction bases left unmatched: 1. The CDR3 has 13 residues. Full variable domain (rest looked up from reference TRBV7-9 and TRBJ1-1): DTGVSQNPRHKITKRGQNVTFRCDPISEHNRLYWYRQTLGQGPEFLTYFQNEAQLEKSRLLSDRFSAERPKGSFSTLEIQRTEQGDSAMYLCASSLGTGSEAFFGQGTRLTVV.

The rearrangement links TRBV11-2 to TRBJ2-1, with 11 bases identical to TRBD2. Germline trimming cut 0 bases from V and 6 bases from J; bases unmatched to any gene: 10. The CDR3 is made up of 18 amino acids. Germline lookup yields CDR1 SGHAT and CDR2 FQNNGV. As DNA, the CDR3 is TGTGCCAGCAGCTTAGATCTCCTACTAGCGGGGGCCGTCAATGAGCAGTTCTTC. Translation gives CASSLDLLLAGAVNEQFF.

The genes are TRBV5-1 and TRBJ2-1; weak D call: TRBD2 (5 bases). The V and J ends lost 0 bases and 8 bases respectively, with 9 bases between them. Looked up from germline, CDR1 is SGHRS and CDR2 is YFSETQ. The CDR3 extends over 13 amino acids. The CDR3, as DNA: TGCGCCAGCAGCTTGGTGAGGGCCTATGAGCAGTTCTTC. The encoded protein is CASSLVRAYEQFF.

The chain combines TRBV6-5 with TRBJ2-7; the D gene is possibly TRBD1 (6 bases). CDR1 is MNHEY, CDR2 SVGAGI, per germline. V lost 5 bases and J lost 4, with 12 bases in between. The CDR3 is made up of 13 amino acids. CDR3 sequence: CASSQTGNYEQYF. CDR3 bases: TGTGCCAGCAGTCAGACAGGAAATTACGAGCAGTACTTC.

CDR3 DNA sequence: TGTGCCAGCACCAGACTAGCGGGGTACCAAGAGACCCAGTACTTC. Its protein product is CASTRLAGYQETQYF. The V gene is TRBV6-6, the J gene TRBJ2-5, with 11 nucleotides matching TRBD2. V lost 7 bases to trimming and J lost 0 bases; unmatched junction nucleotides: 4. The CDR3 is made up of 15 amino acids. Germline V gives CDR1 MNHNY, CDR2 SVGAGI (reference sequence).

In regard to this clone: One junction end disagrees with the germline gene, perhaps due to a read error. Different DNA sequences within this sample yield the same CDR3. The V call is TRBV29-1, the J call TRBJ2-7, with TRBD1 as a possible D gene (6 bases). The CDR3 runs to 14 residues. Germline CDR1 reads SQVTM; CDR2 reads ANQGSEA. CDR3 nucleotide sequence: TGTAGCGTTGAAAGACAGGAGGACTCCTACGAGCAGTACTTC. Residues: CSVERQEDSYEQYF.

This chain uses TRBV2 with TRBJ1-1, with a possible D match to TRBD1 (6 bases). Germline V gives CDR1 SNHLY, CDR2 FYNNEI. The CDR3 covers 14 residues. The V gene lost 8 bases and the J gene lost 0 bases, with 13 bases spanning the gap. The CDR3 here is CASSNRVLNTEAFF. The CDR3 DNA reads TGTGCCAGCTCTAACAGGGTCCTGAACACTGAAGCTTTCTTT.

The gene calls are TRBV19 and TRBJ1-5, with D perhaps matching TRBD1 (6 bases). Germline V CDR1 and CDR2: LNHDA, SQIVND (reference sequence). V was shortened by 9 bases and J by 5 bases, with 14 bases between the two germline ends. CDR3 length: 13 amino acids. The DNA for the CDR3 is TGTGCCAGCCGTGACAGGCTCCATCAGCCCCAGCATTTT. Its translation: CASRDRLHQPQHF.

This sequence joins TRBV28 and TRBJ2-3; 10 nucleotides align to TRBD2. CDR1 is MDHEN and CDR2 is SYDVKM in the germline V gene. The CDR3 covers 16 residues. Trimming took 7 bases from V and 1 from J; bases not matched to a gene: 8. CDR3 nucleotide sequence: TGTGCCAGCATCGGAGTGCTAGCGGGGGGCACAGATACGCAGTATTTT. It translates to CASIGVLAGGTDTQYF.

The DNA for the CDR3 is TGTGCCAGCAGGACGGGACAGGGGAATTCACCCCTCCACTTT. Its protein product is CASRTGQGNSPLHF. The gene calls are TRBV6-6 and TRBJ1-6; 10 nucleotides line up with TRBD1. From germline, CDR1 is MNHNY and CDR2 SVGAGI (reference sequence). After removal of 6 bases from V and 7 bases from J, the junction contained 3 bases not matched to a gene. CDR3 length: 14 amino acids.

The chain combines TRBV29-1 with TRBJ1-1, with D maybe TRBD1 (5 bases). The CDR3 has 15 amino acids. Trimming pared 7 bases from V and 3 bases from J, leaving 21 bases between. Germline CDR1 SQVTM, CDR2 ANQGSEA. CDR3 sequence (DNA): TGCAGCGGTGGAGGGGAAGGGGTCAGGGACACTGAAGCTTTCTTT. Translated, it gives CSGGGEGVRDTEAFF.

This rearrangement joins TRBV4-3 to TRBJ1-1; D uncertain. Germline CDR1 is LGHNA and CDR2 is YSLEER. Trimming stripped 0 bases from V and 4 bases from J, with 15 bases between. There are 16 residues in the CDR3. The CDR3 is CASSQDPGPLGTEAFF. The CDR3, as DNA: TGCGCCAGCAGCCAAGATCCTGGGCCTTTGGGCACTGAAGCTTTCTTT.

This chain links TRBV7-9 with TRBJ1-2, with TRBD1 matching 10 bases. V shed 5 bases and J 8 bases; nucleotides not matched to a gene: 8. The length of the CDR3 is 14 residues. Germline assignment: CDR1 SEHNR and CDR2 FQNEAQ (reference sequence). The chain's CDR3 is CASSRGQGGEGYTF. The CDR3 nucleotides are TGTGCCAGCAGCCGCGGACAGGGGGGTGAAGGCTACACCTTC. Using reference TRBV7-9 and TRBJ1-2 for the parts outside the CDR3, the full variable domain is DTGVSQNPRHKITKRGQNVTFRCDPISEHNRLYWYRQTLGQGPEFLTYFQNEAQLEKSRLLSDRFSAERPKGSFSTLEIQRTEQGDSAMYLCASSRGQGGEGYTFGSGTRLTVV.

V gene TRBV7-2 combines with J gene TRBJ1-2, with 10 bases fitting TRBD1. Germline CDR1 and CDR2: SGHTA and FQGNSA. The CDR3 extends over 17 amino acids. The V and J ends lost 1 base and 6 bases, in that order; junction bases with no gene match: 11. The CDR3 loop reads CASSLELRDRGKDGYTF. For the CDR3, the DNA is TGTGCCAGCAGCTTAGAATTGAGGGACAGGGGAAAGGATGGCTACACCTTC.